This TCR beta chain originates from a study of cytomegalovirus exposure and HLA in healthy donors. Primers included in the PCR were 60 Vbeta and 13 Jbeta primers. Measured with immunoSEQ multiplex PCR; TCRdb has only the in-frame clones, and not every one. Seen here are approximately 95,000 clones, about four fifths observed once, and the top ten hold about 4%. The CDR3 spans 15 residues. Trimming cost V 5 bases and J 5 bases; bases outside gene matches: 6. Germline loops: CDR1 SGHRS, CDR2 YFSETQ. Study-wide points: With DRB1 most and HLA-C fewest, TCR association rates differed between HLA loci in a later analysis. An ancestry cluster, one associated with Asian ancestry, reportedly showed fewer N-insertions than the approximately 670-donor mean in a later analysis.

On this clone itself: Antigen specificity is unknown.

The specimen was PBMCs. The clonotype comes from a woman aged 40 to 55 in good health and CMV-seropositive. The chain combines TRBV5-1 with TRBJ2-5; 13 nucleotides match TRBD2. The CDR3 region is CASSQLAGGLETQYF. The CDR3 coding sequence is TGCGCCAGCAGTCAACTAGCGGGAGGGTTGGAGACCCAGTACTTC.